This T cell receptor (delta chain) was sequenced in a study of γδ T cells in repeated Plasmodium falciparum infection. This clone has a count of ten or more. TCRdb fed the multiplex PCR reads to CATT. Here the sample spans 80,000 to 95,000 delta-chain clones, roughly 1.4% being singletons. The sample comprised gamma-delta T cells from blood. This TCR came from a pool of human donors (malaria-infected and uninfected, not separated).

The CDR3 sequence is CALGELCRNWGIWGWYTDKLIF. The CDR3 region has the DNA TGTGCTCTTGGGGAACTATGTCGGAACTGGGGGATATGGGGCTGGTACACCGATAAACTCATCTTT. The rearrangement uses TRDV1 and TRDJ1; the match to TRDD3 covers 11 bases. Germline V gene lookup returns CDR1 TSWWSYY and CDR2 QGS. The CDR3 extends over 22 amino acids. Trimming took 0 bases from V and 0 from J; bases not matched to a gene: 18.